The rows below give T cell receptor beta chains drawn from one sample of a study of Ad26.COV2.S vaccination and SARS-CoV-2 variants. Data came from immunoSEQ multiplex PCR; TCRdb stores just in-frame clones and leaves some out. The table lists 300,000 to 500,000 clones, around nine tenths of them singletons. The sample consisted of peripheral blood, taken in a trial of Ad26.COV2.S vaccine versus placebo. The receptors were sampled from a person aged 18-60 years who received the Ad26.COV2.S COVID-19 vaccine or a placebo. The CDR3 runs from the conserved cysteine through the conserved F or W. The D gene is left open where the match is weak. Only some rows state a clone size, as once, few, many or a class for expanded clones.

j_call: TRBJ1-1; v_call: TRBV7-6; clone_size: NA; d_call: NA; cdr3_nt: TGTGCCAGCAGCTTAGCGCAGGGGACGAACACTGAAGCTTTCTTT; cdr3_aa: CASSLAQGTNTEAFF
j_call: TRBJ2-6; v_call: TRBV18; clone_size: once; d_call: NA; cdr3_nt: TGTGCCAGCTCCCCTAAAACAGGGTCTGGGGCCAACGTCCTGACTTTC; cdr3_aa: CASSPKTGSGANVLTF
j_call: TRBJ2-5; v_call: TRBV18; clone_size: NA; d_call: NA; cdr3_nt: TGTGCCAGCTCGCAGGCCCAAGAGACCCAGTACTTC; cdr3_aa: CASSQAQETQYF
j_call: TRBJ2-1; v_call: TRBV7-2; clone_size: once; d_call: NA; cdr3_nt: TGTGCCAGCAGCTTAGTCGCGGGGGCTAACAATGAGCAGTTCTTC; cdr3_aa: CASSLVAGANNEQFF
j_call: TRBJ2-7; v_call: TRBV5-4; clone_size: NA; d_call: TRBD1; cdr3_nt: TGTGCCAGCAGCCCCGGACAGGGTACGGTCGAGTACTTC; cdr3_aa: CASSPGQGTVEYF
j_call: TRBJ1-2; v_call: TRBV6-2/TRBV6-3; clone_size: NA; d_call: NA; cdr3_nt: TGTGCCAGCAGTTACTCGAAGGACGGGGGGGGCTACTATGGCTACACCTTC; cdr3_aa: CASSYSKDGGGYYGYTF
j_call: TRBJ1-4; v_call: TRBV18; clone_size: NA; d_call: TRBD1; cdr3_nt: TGTGCCAGCTCACCGGACAGGGGGCGGGAGAATGAAAAACTGTTTTTT; cdr3_aa: CASSPDRGRENEKLFF
j_call: TRBJ2-5; v_call: TRBV11-2; clone_size: once; d_call: TRBD2; cdr3_nt: TGTGCCAGCAGCTTTAGCGGGGGGGGACAAGAGACCCAGTACTTC; cdr3_aa: CASSFSGGGQETQYF
j_call: TRBJ1-2; v_call: TRBV19; clone_size: NA; d_call: NA; cdr3_nt: TGTGCCAGTAGTATTCAACCGGGAAAGCACTATGGCTACACCTTC; cdr3_aa: CASSIQPGKHYGYTF
j_call: TRBJ2-7; v_call: TRBV18; clone_size: NA; d_call: NA; cdr3_nt: TGTGCCAGCTCACCAATGACAGGCGGCTACGAGCAGTACTTC; cdr3_aa: CASSPMTGGYEQYF
j_call: TRBJ1-6; v_call: TRBV4-1; clone_size: NA; d_call: NA; cdr3_nt: TGCGCCAGCAGCCAAGACATAGCAGGGAGCTCCTATAATTCACCCCTCCACTTT; cdr3_aa: CASSQDIAGSSYNSPLHF
j_call: TRBJ1-1; v_call: TRBV5-1; clone_size: NA; d_call: NA; cdr3_nt: TGCGCCAGCAGCTTGGCCGAACGGAACACTGAAGCTTTCTTT; cdr3_aa: CASSLAERNTEAFF
j_call: TRBJ1-3; v_call: TRBV6-6; clone_size: once; d_call: TRBD1; cdr3_nt: TGTGCCAGCAGTCTTCACGGCTTTGGGGACAGCTCTGGAAACACCATATATTTT; cdr3_aa: CASSLHGFGDSSGNTIYF
j_call: TRBJ2-7; v_call: TRBV28; clone_size: many; d_call: NA; cdr3_nt: TGTGCCAGCAGTGCCGGCGACAGGTCGAACTACGAGCAGTACTTC; cdr3_aa: CASSAGDRSNYEQYF
j_call: TRBJ1-6; v_call: TRBV6-5; clone_size: NA; d_call: NA; cdr3_nt: TGTGCCAGCTGTTCGAGTGGGTCGCGGGGTAATTCACCCCTCCACTTT; cdr3_aa: CASCSSGSRGNSPLHF
j_call: TRBJ1-2; v_call: TRBV12-3/TRBV12-4; clone_size: NA; d_call: NA; cdr3_nt: TGTGCCAGCAGTTTAGACGGATTCTATGGCTACACCTTC; cdr3_aa: CASSLDGFYGYTF
j_call: TRBJ1-2; v_call: TRBV6-6; clone_size: NA; d_call: NA; cdr3_nt: TGTGCCAGCAGTCACACAGGGTCTCCCTTCGGAGGCTACACCTTC; cdr3_aa: CASSHTGSPFGGYTF